This T cell receptor beta chain is from a study of blood T cell repertoires in COVID-19. Study-wide background: COVID-19 samples, acute and convalescent, were from the United States, Italy and Spain. T cells, B-cell-depleted T cells, or PBMCs provided the cDNA or gDNA that served as material.

Measured with immunoSEQ multiplex PCR; TCRdb has only the in-frame clones, and not every one. Of 30,000 to 50,000 clones in the sample, around 90% are singletons; the top ten hold about a sixth. V was shortened by 3 bases and J by 5 bases, with 11 bases between the two germline ends. The germline V gene encodes CDR1 MNHEY and CDR2 SMNVEV (reference sequence). The CDR3 length is 13 residues. The TCR was taken from a woman aged 25 to 45 in a cohort sampled during active COVID-19. Specimen: peripheral blood. V gene TRBV27 combines with J gene TRBJ2-7, with a weak D call TRBD1 (6 bases). CDR3 coding DNA: TGTGCCAGCAGTTTCAGGGGATTCCACGAGCAGTACTTC. It encodes CASSFRGFHEQYF.